This is a list of T cell receptor beta chains from one sample in a study of blood T cell repertoires in COVID-19. Profiled with immunoSEQ multiplex PCR; TCRdb holds only in-frame clones, not every one. Of over 90,000 clones in the sample, 86% were seen once. Input material: peripheral blood. All receptors derive from a woman aged 60-75 years in a cohort sampled during active or convalescent COVID-19. Both conserved end residues are part of each CDR3. The D gene is left open where the match is weak. Size is stated for part of the rows, as once, few or many counts, or as a class when the clone is expanded.

abundance	j_gene	v_gene	d_gene	CDR3aa	CDR3nt
NA	TRBJ1-5	TRBV6-6	NA	CASSTTGVINQPQHF	TGTGCCAGCAGCACTACCGGGGTTATTAATCAGCCCCAGCATTTT
once	TRBJ1-5	TRBV3-1/TRBV3-2	NA	CASSQAPRVQPQHF	TGTGCCAGCAGCCAAGCGCCCAGGGTTCAGCCCCAGCATTTT
NA	TRBJ2-5	TRBV5-4	NA	CASSFGVAVQETQYF	TGTGCCAGCAGCTTCGGGGTAGCGGTTCAAGAGACCCAGTACTTC
NA	TRBJ1-2	TRBV6-5	NA	CASSGRIGTNYGYTF	TGTGCCAGCAGCGGCAGGATCGGGACTAACTATGGCTACACCTTC
NA	TRBJ2-1	TRBV5-1	TRBD2	CASSLEGTTYNEQFF	TGCGCCAGCAGCTTGGAAGGGACTACATACAATGAGCAGTTCTTC
NA	TRBJ1-1	TRBV5-1	TRBD1	CASRGDRGLGEAFF	TGCGCCAGCAGGGGGGACAGGGGTTTGGGTGAAGCTTTCTTT
NA	TRBJ2-3	TRBV18	TRBD1	CASSQTGGRTDTQYF	TGTGCCAGCTCCCAGACAGGGGGCCGGACAGATACGCAGTATTTT
NA	TRBJ1-2	TRBV25-1	NA	CASSESGRTLYGYTF	TGTGCCAGCAGTGAATCGGGTAGGACTCTTTATGGCTACACCTTC
NA	TRBJ2-7	TRBV19	TRBD1	CASSTLQLTGGSYEQYF	TGTGCCAGTAGTACCCTCCAACTAACAGGGGGCAGCTACGAGCAGTACTTC
NA	TRBJ1-6	TRBV5-4	NA	CASRAGDRNSPLHF	TGTGCCAGCAGGGCGGGCGACCGTAATTCACCCCTCCACTTT
NA	TRBJ2-2	TRBV10-2	NA	CASRKLETIAGELFF	TGCGCCAGCAGGAAACTCGAGACTATCGCCGGGGAGCTGTTTTTT
NA	TRBJ1-5	TRBV12-2	NA	CASRPHREGREPQHF	TGTGCAAGTCGCCCCCACAGGGAGGGGAGGGAGCCCCAGCATTTT
NA	TRBJ1-2	TRBV6-5	NA	CASSYSPGGGYGYTF	TGTGCCAGCAGTTACTCCCCGGGGGGGGGCTATGGCTACACCTTC